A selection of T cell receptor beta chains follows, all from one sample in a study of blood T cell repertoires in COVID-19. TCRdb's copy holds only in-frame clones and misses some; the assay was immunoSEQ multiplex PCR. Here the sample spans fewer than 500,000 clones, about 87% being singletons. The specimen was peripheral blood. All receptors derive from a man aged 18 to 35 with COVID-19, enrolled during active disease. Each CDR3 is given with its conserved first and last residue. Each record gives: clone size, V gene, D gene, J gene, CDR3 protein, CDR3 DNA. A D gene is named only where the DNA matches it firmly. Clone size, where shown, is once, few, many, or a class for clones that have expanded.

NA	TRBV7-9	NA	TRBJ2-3	CASSSRRGYTDTQYF	TGTGCCAGCAGCTCACGCCGCGGCTACACAGATACGCAGTATTTT
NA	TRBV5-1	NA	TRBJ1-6	CASRGDNSPLHF	TGCGCCAGCAGGGGAGACAATTCACCCCTCCACTTT
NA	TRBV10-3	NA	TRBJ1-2	CAIRNFEAENYGHTF	TGTGCCATCAGGAATTTTGAGGCGGAAAACTATGGCCACACCTTC
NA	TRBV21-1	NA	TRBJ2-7	CASSFSELAGVIAYEQYF	TGTGCCAGCAGCTTCTCAGAACTAGCGGGAGTCATCGCCTACGAGCAGTACTTC
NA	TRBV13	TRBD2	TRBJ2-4	CASSLQAGGPRGWNIQYF	TGTGCCAGCAGCTTACAGGCGGGAGGGCCGAGGGGGTGGAACATTCAGTACTTC
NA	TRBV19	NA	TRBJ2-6	CASGGRENAGANVLTF	TGTGCCAGTGGTGGCAGGGAAAATGCTGGGGCCAACGTCCTGACTTTC
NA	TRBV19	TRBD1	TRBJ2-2	CASSTGTGTNTGELFF	TGTGCCAGTAGTACCGGGACAGGGACGAACACCGGGGAGCTGTTTTTT
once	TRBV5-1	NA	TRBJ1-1	CASSFQSEAFF	TGCGCCAGCAGCTTCCAATCTGAAGCTTTCTTT
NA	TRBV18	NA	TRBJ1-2	CASSPLDSYGYTF	TGTGCCAGCTCACCACTGGACAGCTATGGCTACACCTTC
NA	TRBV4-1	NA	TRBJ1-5	CASSQDWQDNQPQHF	TGCGCCAGCAGCCAAGATTGGCAGGACAATCAGCCCCAGCATTTT
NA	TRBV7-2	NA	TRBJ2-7	CASSSNRWQYF	TGTGCCAGCAGCTCGAACCGGTGGCAGTACTTC
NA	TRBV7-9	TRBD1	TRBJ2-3	CASSLAGGSDTQYF	TGTGCCAGCAGCTTAGCAGGGGGCTCAGATACGCAGTATTTT
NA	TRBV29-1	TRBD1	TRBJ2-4	CSVWTGGGKNIQYF	TGCAGCGTCTGGACAGGGGGGGGCAAAAACATTCAGTACTTC
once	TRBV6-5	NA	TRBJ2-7	CASSSQGYLYEQYF	TGTGCCAGCAGTTCCCAGGGGTATCTCTACGAGCAGTACTTC
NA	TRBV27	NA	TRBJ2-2	CASSFGRWTGELFF	TGTGCCAGCAGTTTTGGGAGGTGGACCGGGGAGCTGTTTTTT
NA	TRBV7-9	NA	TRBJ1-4	CASSWGDEKLFF	TGTGCCAGCAGTTGGGGGGATGAAAAACTGTTTTTT
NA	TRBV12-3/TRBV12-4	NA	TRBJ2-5	CASSLWHGETQYF	TGTGCCAGCAGTTTATGGCACGGGGAGACCCAGTACTTC
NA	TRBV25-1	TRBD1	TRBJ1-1	CASRSDREEYTEAFF	TGTGCCAGCAGGTCGGACAGGGAGGAGTACACTGAAGCTTTCTTT
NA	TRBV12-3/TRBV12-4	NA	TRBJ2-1	CASSLVGVHEQFF	TGTGCCAGCAGTTTAGTGGGCGTGCATGAGCAGTTCTTC
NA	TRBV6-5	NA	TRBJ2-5	CASSTGEKTQYF	TGTGCCAGCAGTACTGGGGAGAAGACCCAGTACTTC
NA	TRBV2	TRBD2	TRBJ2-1	CASSVGTSRVHEQFF	TGTGCCAGCAGTGTCGGGACTAGCCGAGTCCATGAGCAGTTCTTC
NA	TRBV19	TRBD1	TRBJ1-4	CASSIGGTVNEKLFF	TGTGCCAGTAGTATTGGAGGGACAGTTAATGAAAAACTGTTTTTT
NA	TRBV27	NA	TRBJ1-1	CASSFRVTNTEAFF	TGTGCCAGCAGTTTTAGAGTGACTAACACTGAAGCTTTCTTT
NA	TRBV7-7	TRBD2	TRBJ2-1	CASSLTSGRPYNEQFF	TGTGCTAGCAGCTTAACGAGCGGGAGGCCGTACAATGAGCAGTTCTTC
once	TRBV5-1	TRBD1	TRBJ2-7	CASSGTGPYEQYF	TGCGCCAGCTCGGGGACAGGACCCTACGAGCAGTACTTC
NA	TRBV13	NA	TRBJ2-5	CASSLRHPPGAETQYF	TGTGCCAGCAGCTTACGCCACCCCCCTGGGGCAGAGACCCAGTACTTC
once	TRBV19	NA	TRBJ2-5	CASSMGGGETQYF	TGTGCCAGTAGTATGGGTGGGGGGGAGACCCAGTACTTC
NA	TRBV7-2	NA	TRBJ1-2	CASSLAGQTGYGYTF	TGTGCCAGCAGCTTAGCCGGACAGACCGGCTATGGCTACACCTTC
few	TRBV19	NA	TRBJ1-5	CASSLGGASQPQHF	TGTGCCAGTAGCCTAGGCGGGGCGTCACAGCCCCAGCATTTT
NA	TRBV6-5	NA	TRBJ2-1	CASTREPAGLHEQFF	TGTGCCAGCACCCGGGAGCCGGCGGGGTTACATGAGCAGTTCTTC
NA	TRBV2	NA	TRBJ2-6	CASIGLAGTYSGANVLTF	TGTGCCAGCATCGGATTAGCAGGGACTTACTCTGGGGCCAACGTCCTGACTTTC
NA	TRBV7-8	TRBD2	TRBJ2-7	CASSSLSGSGYEQYF	TGTGCCAGCAGCTCCCTTAGCGGGAGTGGGTACGAGCAGTACTTC
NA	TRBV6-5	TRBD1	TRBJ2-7	CASSFLDRSAQYF	TGTGCCAGCAGTTTCTTGGACAGGTCGGCACAGTACTTC
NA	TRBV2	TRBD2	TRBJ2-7	CASRLAGRYEQYF	TGTGCCAGTAGACTAGCGGGCCGTTACGAGCAGTACTTC
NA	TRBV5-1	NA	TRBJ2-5	CASSLAGHSVQETQYF	TGCGCCAGCAGCTTGGCCGGTCATTCTGTCCAAGAGACCCAGTACTTC
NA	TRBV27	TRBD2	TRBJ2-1	CASSLSGTSGGNEQFF	TGTGCCAGCAGTTTATCGGGCACTAGCGGGGGGAATGAGCAGTTCTTC